These T cell receptor beta chains were read from a single sample in a study of blood T cell repertoires in COVID-19. TCRdb's copy holds only in-frame clones and misses some; the assay was immunoSEQ multiplex PCR. The data show about 190,000 clones, with roughly 85% seen just once and about 5% held by the top ten. Sequenced material: peripheral blood. The receptor set was obtained from a woman older than 75 with acute or convalescent COVID-19. CDR3s leave out the opening cysteine and the closing phenylalanine or tryptophan.

>TRBJ1-4|TRBV2
ASSDRGTTNEKLF
>TRBJ2-1|TRBV24-1
ATRTRGGSYNEQF
>TRBJ1-2|TRBV6-5
ASRMETVSYGYT
>TRBJ2-3|TRBV7-2
ASSNDRYTQY
>TRBJ1-1|TRBV11-3
ASSPQGAGGEAF
>TRBJ2-7|TRBV19
ASNSLDRAGEQY
>TRBJ1-1|TRBV12-3/TRBV12-4
ASSLGRTEAF
>TRBJ1-1|TRBV6-5
ASSFRGNTEAF
>TRBJ2-7|TRBV7-2
ASSLSVSYALYEQY
>TRBJ2-2|TRBV7-8
ASSLLTSGLHTGELF
>TRBJ1-1|TRBV19
ASSSGQGNTEAF
>TRBJ2-3|TRBV29-1
SVVPSGTDTQY
>TRBJ2-2|TRBV25-1
ASIGGSNTGELF
>TRBJ2-1|TRBV19
ASTTISGRAYNEQF
>TRBJ2-1|TRBV24-1
ATSARPLRKWHENEQF
>TRBJ1-4|TRBV4-3
ASSNYHRTFNNEKLF
>TRBJ1-4|TRBV27
ASSLEGGGEKLF
>TRBJ2-7|TRBV18
ASSLLAGVEDEQY
>TRBJ2-7|TRBV29-1
SGREGGSYEQY
>TRBJ2-3|TRBV3-1/TRBV3-2
ASSAGLHEFTDTQY
>TRBJ1-5|TRBV7-9
ASNRRTGVYQPQH
>TRBJ1-5|TRBV2
ASTMTGVSNQPQH
>TRBJ1-2|TRBV27
ASRSRDFSYGYT
>TRBJ2-1|TRBV2
ASSGRIAGDNEQF
>TRBJ1-5|TRBV10-1
ASSAGGLGNQPQH
>TRBJ1-2|TRBV30
AWSGGLYGYT
>TRBJ1-2|TRBV7-8
ASSLAWTGFGANYGYT
>TRBJ1-2|TRBV10-1
ASRHDLSWLDGYT
>TRBJ2-3|TRBV5-6
ASTGQGRGAVTQY
>TRBJ2-1|TRBV3-1/TRBV3-2
ASSPSFVNEQF
>TRBJ2-4|TRBV3-1/TRBV3-2
ASSRGEDDKNIQY
>TRBJ2-1|TRBV7-2
ASMMASPSYNEQF
>TRBJ1-5|TRBV19
ASSPGFGNQPQH
>TRBJ2-1|TRBV18
ASSPKTSGQGYNEQF
>TRBJ2-5|TRBV4-3
ASSQVGDRQETQY
>TRBJ2-1|TRBV3-1/TRBV3-2
ASSQGHASYNEQF
>TRBJ2-1|TRBV7-2
ASSLYAGGISYNEQF
>TRBJ2-3|TRBV5-4
ASSSRTSGSTDTQY
>TRBJ2-3|TRBV5-6
ASSLLGRTDTQY
>TRBJ1-3|TRBV18
ASSPEGAYSGNTIY
>TRBJ1-3|TRBV11-2
ASSSRTEAGNTIY
>TRBJ1-2|TRBV7-8
ASSLGLQAGYGYT
>TRBJ2-3|TRBV9
ASSARYTDTQY
>TRBJ2-7|TRBV30
AWSPIGRASGSYEQY
>TRBJ1-2|TRBV28
ASRIPRGQGVEGYT
>TRBJ2-2|TRBV6-5
ASIPRENTGELF
>TRBJ1-1|TRBV24-1
ATSGARNTEAF
>TRBJ1-2|TRBV6-5
ASSFEGYGYT